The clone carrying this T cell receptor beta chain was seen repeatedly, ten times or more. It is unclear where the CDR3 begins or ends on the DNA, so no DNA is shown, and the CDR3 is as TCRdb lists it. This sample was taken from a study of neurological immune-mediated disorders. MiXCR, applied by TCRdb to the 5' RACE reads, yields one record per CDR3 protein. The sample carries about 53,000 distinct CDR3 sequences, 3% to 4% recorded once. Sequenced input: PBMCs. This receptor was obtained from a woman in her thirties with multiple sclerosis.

CDR3 protein: CASSFGRGNQPQNF. V usage is TRBV12-3 or TRBV12-4 and J usage is TRBJ1-5; the D segment call TRBD1 is taken from the table without a DNA check. The CDR3 spans 14 residues, counting both ends.